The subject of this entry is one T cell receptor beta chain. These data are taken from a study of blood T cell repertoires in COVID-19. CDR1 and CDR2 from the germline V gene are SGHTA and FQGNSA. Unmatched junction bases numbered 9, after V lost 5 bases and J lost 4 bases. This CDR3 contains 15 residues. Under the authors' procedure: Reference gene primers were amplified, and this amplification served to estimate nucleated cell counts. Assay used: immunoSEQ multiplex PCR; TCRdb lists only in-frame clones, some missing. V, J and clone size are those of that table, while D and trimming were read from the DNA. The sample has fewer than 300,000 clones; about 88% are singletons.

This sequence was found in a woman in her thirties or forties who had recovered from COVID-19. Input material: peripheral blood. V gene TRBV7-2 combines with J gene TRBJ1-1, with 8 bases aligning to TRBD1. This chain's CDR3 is CASSPWTGTITEAFF. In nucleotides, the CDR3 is TGTGCCAGCAGCCCCTGGACAGGGACGATCACTGAAGCTTTCTTT.